This T cell receptor (beta chain) was identified during a study of blood T cell repertoires in COVID-19. Sequencing was performed with immunoSEQ multiplex PCR; in TCRdb, only in-frame clones are kept and a portion is missing. The data contain approximately 110,000 clones, 70% to 90% of them seen just once; the ten biggest clones take up about 3.6%. V was shortened by 5 bases and J by 7 bases, with 17 bases between the two germline ends. CDR1 LNHDA and CDR2 SQIVND come from the germline V gene (reference sequence). The CDR3 covers 14 residues. This clone was seen only once. The source of this sequence is a man aged 35 to 55 with acute or convalescent COVID-19. Sequencing input: peripheral blood. This sequence joins TRBV19 and TRBJ1-1, with D tentatively TRBD1 (6 bases). CDR3 nucleotide sequence: TGTGCCAGTAGTTCTACAGGGAGTAGTGGTGAAGCTTTCTTT. This translates into CASSSTGSSGEAFF.